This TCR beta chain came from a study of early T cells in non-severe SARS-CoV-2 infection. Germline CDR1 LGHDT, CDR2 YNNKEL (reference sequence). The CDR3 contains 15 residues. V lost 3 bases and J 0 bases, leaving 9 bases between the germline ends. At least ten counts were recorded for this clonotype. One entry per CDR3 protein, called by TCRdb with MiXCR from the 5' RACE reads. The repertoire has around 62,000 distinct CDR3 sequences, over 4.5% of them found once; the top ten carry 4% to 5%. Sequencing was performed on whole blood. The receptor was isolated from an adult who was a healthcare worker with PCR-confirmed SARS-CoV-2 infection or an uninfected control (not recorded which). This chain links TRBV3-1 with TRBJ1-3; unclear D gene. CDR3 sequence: CASSQSRHSGNTIYF. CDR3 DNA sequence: TGTGCCAGCAGCCAGTCCAGGCACTCTGGAAACACCATATATTTT.